The 13 T cell receptor beta chains below come from one sample, sequenced in a study of blood T cell repertoires in COVID-19. Produced via immunoSEQ multiplex PCR; TCRdb's table is partial and in-frame only. The profile shows 150,000 to 200,000 clones, approximately 92% of them singletons. Sequenced material: peripheral blood. The receptors come from a man in his thirties or forties with COVID-19, enrolled during active disease.

This chain joins TRBV6-5 and TRBJ1-2; possible D gene TRBD1, 6 bases. The length of the CDR3 is 16 residues. V gave up 3 bases and J gave up 0 bases, with 14 bases separating them. In germline, CDR1 is MNHEY, CDR2 SVGAGI. CDR3 in DNA: TGTGCCAGCAGTTATGGGGCAGGGACAACTAACTATGGCTACACCTTC. Translated: CASSYGAGTTNYGYTF.

This clone was seen only a few times. The V call is TRBV7-2, the J call TRBJ1-2, with TRBD1 identical over 7 bases. Germline assignment: CDR1 SGHTA and CDR2 FQGNSA. This CDR3 is 13 amino acids long. V lost 5 bases, J lost 2 bases, and 2 bases stayed unmatched. In nucleotides, the CDR3 is TGTGCCAGCAGCCCACAGGGGAACTATGGCTACACCTTC. Amino acid sequence: CASSPQGNYGYTF.

This chain joins TRBV28 and TRBJ1-6, with TRBD1 as a possible D gene (5 bases). The CDR3 loop spans 15 amino acids. The V end was cut by 2 bases, the J end by 5 bases, with 10 bases between. The germline gives CDR1 MDHEN, CDR2 SYDVKM. CDR3 in DNA: TGTGCCAGCAGTTTAAAGGCAGGGAATAATTCACCCCTCCACTTT. Its protein is CASSLKAGNNSPLHF. The variable domain in full, completed from reference TRBV28 and TRBJ1-6, reads DVKVTQSSRYLVKRTGEKVFLECVQDMDHENMFWYRQDPGLGLRLIYFSYDVKMKEKGDIPEGYSVSREKKERFSLILESASTNQTSMYLCASSLKAGNNSPLHFGNGTRLTVT.

The V gene is TRBV19, the J gene TRBJ2-1; D might be TRBD1 (5 bases). Per germline, CDR1 LNHDA and CDR2 SQIVND (reference sequence). CDR3 size: 14 residues. The V end was cut by 6 bases, the J end by 0 bases, with 9 bases between. CDR3 nucleotides: TGTGCCAGTAGGGACAAAAGCTCCTACAATGAGCAGTTCTTC. It specifies CASRDKSSYNEQFF.

This rearrangement joins TRBV7-9 to TRBJ2-1; D might be TRBD2 (6 bases). Germline assignment: CDR1 SEHNR and CDR2 FQNEAQ (reference sequence). The CDR3 has 14 residues. Trimming cost V 10 bases and J 2 bases, with 15 bases left between them. This CDR3 reads CAIVGRGTYNEQFF. CDR3 coding DNA: TGTGCCATAGTGGGGCGGGGCACCTACAATGAGCAGTTCTTC.

V is TRBV15 and J is TRBJ1-1; no reliable D call. The CDR3 runs 15 residues. V lost 3 bases to trimming and J lost 6 bases, with 17 bases between them. The germline gives CDR1 LNHNV, CDR2 YYDKDF (reference sequence). CDR3 bases: TGTGCCACCAGCAGGCGGCCGACGACGATAGCTGAAGCTTTCTTT. Encoded protein: CATSRRPTTIAEAFF.

The rearrangement joins TRBV6-2 or TRBV6-3 to TRBJ2-7; the D is unclear. With 2 bases removed from V and 4 bases from J, the gap between germline ends came to 9 bases. The CDR3 contains 13 residues. Germline V gene lookup returns CDR1 MNHEY and CDR2 SVGEGT. This CDR3 reads CASSYPRNYEQYF. Written as DNA, the CDR3 is TGTGCCAGCAGTTACCCCAGGAATTACGAGCAGTACTTC.

The chain employs TRBV7-9 and TRBJ2-1, with 8 bases fitting TRBD1. CDR1 is SEHNR, CDR2 FQNEAQ, per germline (reference sequence). V shed 1 base and J 7 bases; nucleotides not matched to a gene: 6. The CDR3 has 15 residues. The CDR3: CASSLVFRGRNEQFF. In DNA, the CDR3 is TGTGCCAGCAGCTTAGTTTTCAGGGGGCGTAATGAGCAGTTCTTC.

The gene calls are TRBV9 and TRBJ1-2, with D possibly TRBD1 on 6 matching bases. V lost 4 bases and J lost 0, with 13 bases in between. From germline, CDR1 is SGDLS and CDR2 YYNGEE. The CDR3 is 15 residues long. The chain's CDR3 is CASSRGTGTNYGYTF. The CDR3 region has the DNA TGTGCCAGCAGCCGGGGTACAGGGACTAACTATGGCTACACCTTC.

This clone was found once. CDR3 region: CASSLVQGSYNEQFF. In DNA, the CDR3 is TGTGCCAGCAGCTTGGTACAGGGGTCCTACAATGAGCAGTTCTTC. V is TRBV7-3 and J is TRBJ2-1, with 7 bases lining up with TRBD1. The CDR3 is 15 amino acids. After removal of 3 bases from V and 1 base from J, the junction contained 3 bases not matched to a gene. CDR1 is SGHTA, CDR2 FQGTGA, per germline.

The J gene is TRBJ1-1, the V gene TRBV28; TRBD1 is a possible D gene (6 bases). This CDR3 has 16 residues. CDR1 MDHEN and CDR2 SYDVKM come from the germline V gene. V was shortened by 1 base and J by 3 bases, with 15 bases between the two germline ends. The CDR3 reads CASSLSPGTIDTEAFF. In nucleotides, the CDR3 is TGTGCCAGCAGTTTATCCCCCGGGACAATTGACACTGAAGCTTTCTTT.

CDR3 DNA: TGTGCCAGTAGTATTGGGGACAGGGCCTACGAGCAGTACTTC. Translating gives CASSIGDRAYEQYF. The chain joins TRBV19 to TRBJ2-7; TRBD1 matches at 9 bases. Germline loops: CDR1 LNHDA, CDR2 SQIVND (reference sequence). The V gene end was trimmed by 3 bases and the J gene end by 2 bases; junction bases not matched to a gene: 2. There are 14 residues in the CDR3.

This sequence joins TRBV4-2 and TRBJ2-2, with TRBD2 identical over 14 bases. The CDR3 has 18 residues. Germline V CDR1 and CDR2: LGHNA, YNFKEQ. Trimming cost V 1 base and J 4 bases; bases outside gene matches: 5. The CDR3 region has the DNA TGTGCCAGCAGCCAAGGGCCCGGGACTAGCGGGAGCACCGGGGAGCTGTTTTTT. This translates into CASSQGPGTSGSTGELFF.